This is a list of T cell receptor beta chains from one sample in a study of neurological immune-mediated disorders. TCRdb fed the 5' RACE reads into MiXCR, producing one record per CDR3 protein. The table includes approximately 84,000 distinct CDR3 sequences, under 4.5% detected once. Sequenced: PBMCs. The source is a woman aged 55-75 years with multiple sclerosis. Each CDR3 is given with its conserved first and last residue. Each record gives: J gene, clone size, V gene, D gene, CDR3 protein, CDR3 DNA. The D gene is left open where the match is weak. The size entry gives how often the clone was seen (once, few, many) or a class if it is expanded.

TRBJ2-3,many,TRBV3-1,-,CASSQDHLRNTDTQYF,TGTGCCAGCAGCCAAGATCACTTGAGGAACACAGATACGCAGTATTTT
TRBJ2-1,many,TRBV5-1,-,CASSFITSSYNEQFF,TGCGCCAGCAGCTTTATAACGAGCTCCTACAATGAGCAGTTCTTC
TRBJ1-2,many,TRBV7-9,-,CASSNRDGYTF,TGTGCCAGCAGCAACAGGGATGGCTACACCTTC
TRBJ2-6,many,TRBV11-2,TRBD1,CASSVDRGRLSGANVLTF,TGTGCCAGCAGTGTCGACAGGGGGCGCTTAAGTGGGGCCAACGTCCTGACTTTC
TRBJ1-5,many,TRBV20-1,TRBD1,CSVSPGTGGQPQHF,TGCAGTGTCTCGCCCGGGACAGGGGGTCAGCCCCAGCATTTT
TRBJ1-3,many,TRBV7-2,-,CASSLDSGLGSGNTIYF,TGTGCCAGCAGCTTAGATAGCGGTTTGGGCTCTGGAAACACCATATATTTT
TRBJ1-2,many,TRBV20-1,-,CSARDNHLRGYTF,TGCAGTGCTAGAGACAACCACCTACGGGGCTACACCTTC
TRBJ2-3,many,TRBV20-1,TRBD2,CSATKGLAGRTDTQYF,TGCAGTGCTACAAAAGGACTAGCGGGGCGCACAGATACGCAGTATTTT
TRBJ1-4,many,TRBV30,TRBD1,CAWSRQGGGEKLFF,TGTGCCTGGAGCAGACAGGGAGGCGGTGAAAAACTGTTTTTT
TRBJ2-1,many,TRBV7-9,-,CASSLGPVRSRDEQFF,TGTGCCAGCAGCTTAGGTCCCGTGAGGAGTAGGGATGAGCAGTTCTTC
TRBJ1-2,many,TRBV5-1,-,CASSRDGDYGYTF,TGCGCCAGCAGCCGGGACGGTGACTATGGCTACACCTTC
TRBJ1-2,many,TRBV3-1,-,CASSQGRGYGYTF,TGTGCCAGCAGCCAGGGGCGCGGCTATGGCTACACCTTC
TRBJ1-1,many,TRBV6-5,-,CASSSQLSATGRAFF,TGTGCCAGCAGTTCCCAACTATCCGCGACAGGACGAGCTTTCTTT